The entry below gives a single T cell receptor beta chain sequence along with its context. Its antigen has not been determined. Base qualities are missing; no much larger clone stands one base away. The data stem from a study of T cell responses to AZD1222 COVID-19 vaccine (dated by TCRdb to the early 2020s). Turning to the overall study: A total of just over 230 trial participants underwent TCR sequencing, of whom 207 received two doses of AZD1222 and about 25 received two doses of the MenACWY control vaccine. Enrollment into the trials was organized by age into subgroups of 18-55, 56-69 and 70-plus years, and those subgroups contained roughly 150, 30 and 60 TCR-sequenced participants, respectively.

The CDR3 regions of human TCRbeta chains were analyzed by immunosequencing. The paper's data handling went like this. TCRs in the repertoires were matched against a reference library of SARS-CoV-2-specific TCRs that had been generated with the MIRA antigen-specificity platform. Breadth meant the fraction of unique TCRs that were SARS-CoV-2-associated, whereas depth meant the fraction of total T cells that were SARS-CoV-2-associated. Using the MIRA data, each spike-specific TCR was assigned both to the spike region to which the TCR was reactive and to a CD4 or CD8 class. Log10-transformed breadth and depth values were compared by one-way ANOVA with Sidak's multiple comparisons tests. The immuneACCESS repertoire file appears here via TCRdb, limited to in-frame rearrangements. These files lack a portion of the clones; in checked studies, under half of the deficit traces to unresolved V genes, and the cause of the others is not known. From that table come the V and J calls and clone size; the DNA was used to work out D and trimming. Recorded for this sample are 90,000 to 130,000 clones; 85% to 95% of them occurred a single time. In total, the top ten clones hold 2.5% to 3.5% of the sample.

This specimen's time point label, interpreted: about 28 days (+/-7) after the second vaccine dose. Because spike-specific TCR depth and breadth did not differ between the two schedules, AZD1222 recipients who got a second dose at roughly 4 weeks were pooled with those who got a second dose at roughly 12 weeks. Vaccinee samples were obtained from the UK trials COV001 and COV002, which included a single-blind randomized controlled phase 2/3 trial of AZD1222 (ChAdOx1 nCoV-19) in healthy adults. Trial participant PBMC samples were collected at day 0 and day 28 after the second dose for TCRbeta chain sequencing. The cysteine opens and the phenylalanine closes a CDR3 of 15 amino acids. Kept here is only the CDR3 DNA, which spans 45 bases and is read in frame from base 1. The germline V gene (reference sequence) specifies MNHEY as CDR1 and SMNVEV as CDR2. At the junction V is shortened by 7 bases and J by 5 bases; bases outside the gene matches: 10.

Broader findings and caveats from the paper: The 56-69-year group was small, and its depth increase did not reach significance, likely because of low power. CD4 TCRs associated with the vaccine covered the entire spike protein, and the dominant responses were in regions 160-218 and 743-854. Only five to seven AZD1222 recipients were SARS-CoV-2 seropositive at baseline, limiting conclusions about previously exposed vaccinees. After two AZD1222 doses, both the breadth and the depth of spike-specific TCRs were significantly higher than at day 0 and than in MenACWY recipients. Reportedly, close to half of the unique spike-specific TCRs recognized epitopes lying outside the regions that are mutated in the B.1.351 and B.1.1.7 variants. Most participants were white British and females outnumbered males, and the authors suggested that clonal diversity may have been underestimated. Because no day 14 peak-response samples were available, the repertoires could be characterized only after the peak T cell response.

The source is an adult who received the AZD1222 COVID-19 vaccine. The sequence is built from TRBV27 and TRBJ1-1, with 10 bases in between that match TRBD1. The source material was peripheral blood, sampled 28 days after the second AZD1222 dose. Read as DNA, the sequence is TGTGCCAGCATTACCTACGGACAGGGGGGGACTGAAGCTTTCTTT. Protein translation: CASITYGQGGTEAFF.